The 4 T cell receptor beta chains presented below share a single source sample, sequenced in a study of cytomegalovirus exposure and HLA in healthy donors. With 60 Vbeta and 13 Jbeta primers, the PCR was carried out. Here immunoSEQ multiplex PCR was the method, and the copy in TCRdb shows in-frame clones only, minus some. Here the sample spans around 99,000 clones, roughly 70% being singletons. Sequenced: PBMCs. These TCRs come from a woman in her 40s in good health and CMV-seropositive.

This clone turned up a few times. The chain couples TRBV28 to TRBJ1-2, with D tentatively TRBD1 (5 bases). Looked up from germline, CDR1 is MDHEN and CDR2 is SYDVKM. V lost 10 bases, J lost 12 bases, and 21 bases lay in between. The CDR3 runs 12 residues. Here the CDR3 DNA reads TGTGCCACCAGACTTCCAAGGGGAAGAGACACCTTC. Protein sequence: CATRLPRGRDTF.

This clone was seen a handful of times. The rearrangement uses TRBV6-1 and TRBJ1-3, with D possibly TRBD1 on 5 matching bases. Trimming shortened V by 4 bases and J by 2 bases, and 12 bases separated the two germline ends. The CDR3 contains 15 residues. Germline V gene sequence: CDR1 MNHNS, CDR2 SASEGT. The chain's CDR3 is CASSGARRAGNTIYF. The CDR3 DNA is TGTGCCAGCAGTGGAGCTCGCAGGGCTGGAAACACCATATATTTT.

This clone showed up just once. CDR3 sequence: CSAADRGNEKLFF. CDR3 DNA: TGCAGCGCCGCGGACAGGGGTAATGAAAAACTGTTTTTT. The rearrangement joins TRBV29-1 to TRBJ1-4; TRBD1 matches at 9 bases. Germline lookup yields CDR1 SQVTM and CDR2 ANQGSEA. V lost 7 bases to trimming and J lost 4 bases; unmatched junction nucleotides: 4. The CDR3 consists of 13 residues.

This clone was counted between two and nine times. CDR3 in DNA: TGTGCCAGCAGCGTAGGAGGGACTGTCACTATGAACACTGAAGCTTTCTTT. Its protein product is CASSVGGTVTMNTEAFF. V usage is TRBV9 and J usage is TRBJ1-1; perhaps TRBD1 as D (5 bases). CDR3 length: 17 residues. Trimming removed 0 bases at V and 0 bases at J, with 15 bases between. Per germline, CDR1 SGDLS and CDR2 YYNGEE.